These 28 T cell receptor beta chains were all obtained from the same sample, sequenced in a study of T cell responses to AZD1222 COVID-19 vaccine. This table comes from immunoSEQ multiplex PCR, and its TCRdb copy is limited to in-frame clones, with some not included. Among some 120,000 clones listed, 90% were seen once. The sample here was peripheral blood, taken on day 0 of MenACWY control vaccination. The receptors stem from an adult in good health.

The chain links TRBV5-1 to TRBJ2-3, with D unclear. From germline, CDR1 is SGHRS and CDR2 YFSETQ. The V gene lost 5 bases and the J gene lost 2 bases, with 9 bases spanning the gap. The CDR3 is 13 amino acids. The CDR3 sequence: CASRRSITDTQYF. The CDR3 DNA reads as TGCGCCAGCAGACGCAGTATCACAGATACGCAGTATTTT.

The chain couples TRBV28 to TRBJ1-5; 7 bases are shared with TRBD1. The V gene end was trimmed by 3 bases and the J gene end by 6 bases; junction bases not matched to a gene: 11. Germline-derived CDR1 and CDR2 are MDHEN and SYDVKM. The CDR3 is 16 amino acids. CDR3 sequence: CASSFSSRGPAQPQHF. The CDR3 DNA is TGTGCCAGCAGTTTTTCTTCAAGGGGGCCGGCTCAGCCCCAGCATTTT.

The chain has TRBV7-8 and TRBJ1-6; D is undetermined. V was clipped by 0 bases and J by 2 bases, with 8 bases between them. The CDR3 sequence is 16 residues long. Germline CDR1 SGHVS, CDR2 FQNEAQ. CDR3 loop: CASSLATDPYNSPLHF. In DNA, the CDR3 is TGTGCCAGCAGCTTAGCTACAGATCCCTATAATTCACCCCTCCACTTT.

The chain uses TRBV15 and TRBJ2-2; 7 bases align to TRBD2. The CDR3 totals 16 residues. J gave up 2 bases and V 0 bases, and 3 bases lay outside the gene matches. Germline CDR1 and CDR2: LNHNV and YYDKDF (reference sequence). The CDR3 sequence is CATSREGLYNTGELFF. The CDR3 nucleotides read TGTGCCACCAGCAGAGAGGGACTATATAACACCGGGGAGCTGTTTTTT.

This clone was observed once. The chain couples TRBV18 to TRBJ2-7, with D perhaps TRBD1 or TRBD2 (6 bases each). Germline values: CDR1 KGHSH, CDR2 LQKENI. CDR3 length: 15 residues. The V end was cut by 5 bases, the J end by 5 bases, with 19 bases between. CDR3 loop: CASSDFAGQSHEQYF. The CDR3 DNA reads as TGTGCCAGCTCAGATTTCGCGGGACAAAGCCACGAGCAGTACTTC.

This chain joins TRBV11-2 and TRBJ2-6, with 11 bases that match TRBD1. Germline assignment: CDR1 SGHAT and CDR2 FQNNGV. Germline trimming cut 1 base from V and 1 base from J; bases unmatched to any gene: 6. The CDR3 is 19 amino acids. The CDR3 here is CASSLGAGTGGSGANVLTF. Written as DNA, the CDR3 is TGTGCCAGCAGCTTAGGTGCCGGGACAGGGGGGTCTGGGGCCAACGTCCTGACTTTC.

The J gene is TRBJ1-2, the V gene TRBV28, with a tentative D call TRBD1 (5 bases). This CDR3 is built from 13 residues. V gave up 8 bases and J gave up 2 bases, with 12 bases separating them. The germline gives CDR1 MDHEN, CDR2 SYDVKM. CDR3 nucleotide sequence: TGTGCCAGCCTCAGGGATCTCAACTATGGCTACACCTTC. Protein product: CASLRDLNYGYTF.

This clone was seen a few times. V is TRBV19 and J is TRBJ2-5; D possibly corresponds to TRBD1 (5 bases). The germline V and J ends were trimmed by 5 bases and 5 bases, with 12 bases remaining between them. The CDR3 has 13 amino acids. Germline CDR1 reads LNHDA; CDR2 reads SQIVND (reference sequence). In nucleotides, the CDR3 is TGTGCCAGTAGTTATGGACAATGGGAGACCCAGTACTTC. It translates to CASSYGQWETQYF.

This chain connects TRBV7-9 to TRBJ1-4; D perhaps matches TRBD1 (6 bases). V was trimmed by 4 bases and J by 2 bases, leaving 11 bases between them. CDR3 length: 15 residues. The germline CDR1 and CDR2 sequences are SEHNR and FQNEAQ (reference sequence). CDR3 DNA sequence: TGTGCCAGCAGCTGGAATGGACAGACTAATGAAAAACTGTTTTTT. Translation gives CASSWNGQTNEKLFF.

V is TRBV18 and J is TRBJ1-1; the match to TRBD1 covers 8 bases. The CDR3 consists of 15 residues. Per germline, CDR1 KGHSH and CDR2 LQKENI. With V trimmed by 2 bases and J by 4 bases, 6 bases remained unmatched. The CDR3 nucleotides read TGTGCCAGCTCACCATTGGTCCAGGGGGCCACTGAAGCTTTCTTT. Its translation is CASSPLVQGATEAFF. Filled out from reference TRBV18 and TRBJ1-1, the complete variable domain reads NAGVMQNPRHLVRRRGQEARLRCSPMKGHSHVYWYRQLPEEGLKFMVYLQKENIIDESGMPKERFSAEFPKEGPSILRIQQVVRGDSAAYFCASSPLVQGATEAFFGQGTRLTVV.

The CDR3 coding sequence is TGTGCCAGCAGCCAAGTGGGACAGAGAAAAGAGACCCAGTACTTC. This codes for CASSQVGQRKETQYF. The V call is TRBV4-2, the J call TRBJ2-5; 7 bases align to TRBD1. CDR3 length: 15 residues. Trimming cost V 1 base and J 3 bases; bases outside gene matches: 5. Germline V gene lookup returns CDR1 LGHNA and CDR2 YNFKEQ.

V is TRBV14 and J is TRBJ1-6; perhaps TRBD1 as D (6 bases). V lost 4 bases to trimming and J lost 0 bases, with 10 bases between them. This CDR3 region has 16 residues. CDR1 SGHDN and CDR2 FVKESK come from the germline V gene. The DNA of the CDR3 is TGTGCCAGCAGCCGCACAGGGAACTCCTATAATTCACCCCTCCACTTT. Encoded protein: CASSRTGNSYNSPLHF.

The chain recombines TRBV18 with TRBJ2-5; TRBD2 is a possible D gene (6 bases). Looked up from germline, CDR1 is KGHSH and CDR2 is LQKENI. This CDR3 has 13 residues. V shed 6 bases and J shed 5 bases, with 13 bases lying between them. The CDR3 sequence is CASSLRLVETQYF. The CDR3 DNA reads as TGTGCCAGCTCCCTCCGACTAGTGGAGACCCAGTACTTC.

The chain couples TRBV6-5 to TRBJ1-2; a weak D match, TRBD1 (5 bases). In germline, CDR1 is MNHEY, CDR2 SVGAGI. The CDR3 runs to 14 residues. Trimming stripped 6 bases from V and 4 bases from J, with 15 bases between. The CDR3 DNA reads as TGTGCCAGCAGGCCCGGGACCGATCTCTATGGCTACACCTTC. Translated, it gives CASRPGTDLYGYTF.

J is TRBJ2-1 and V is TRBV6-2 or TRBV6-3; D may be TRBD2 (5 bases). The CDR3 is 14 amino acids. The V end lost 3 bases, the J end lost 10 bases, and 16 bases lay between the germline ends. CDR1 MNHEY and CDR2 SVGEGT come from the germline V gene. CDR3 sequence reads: CASSYSAVRGEQFF. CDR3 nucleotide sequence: TGTGCCAGCAGTTATTCCGCGGTGCGAGGGGAGCAGTTCTTC.

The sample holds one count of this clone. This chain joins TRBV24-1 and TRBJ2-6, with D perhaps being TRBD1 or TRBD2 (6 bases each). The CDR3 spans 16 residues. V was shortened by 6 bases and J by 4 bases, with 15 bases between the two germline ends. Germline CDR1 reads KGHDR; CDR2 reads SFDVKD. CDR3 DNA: TGTGCCACCAGTACGGGGGCGGTGACCGGGGCCAACGTCCTGACTTTC. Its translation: CATSTGAVTGANVLTF.

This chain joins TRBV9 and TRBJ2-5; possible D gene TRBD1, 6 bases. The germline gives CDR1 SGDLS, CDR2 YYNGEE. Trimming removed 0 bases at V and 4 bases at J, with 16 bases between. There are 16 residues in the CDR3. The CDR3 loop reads CASSVAPGVALETQYF. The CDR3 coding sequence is TGTGCCAGCAGCGTAGCCCCAGGGGTGGCCCTAGAGACCCAGTACTTC.

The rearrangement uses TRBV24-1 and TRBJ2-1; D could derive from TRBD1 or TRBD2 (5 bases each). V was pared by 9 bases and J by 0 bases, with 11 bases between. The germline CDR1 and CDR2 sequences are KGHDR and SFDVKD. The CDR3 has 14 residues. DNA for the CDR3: TGTGCCACCGGAGCGGACATCTCCTACAATGAGCAGTTCTTC. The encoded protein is CATGADISYNEQFF.

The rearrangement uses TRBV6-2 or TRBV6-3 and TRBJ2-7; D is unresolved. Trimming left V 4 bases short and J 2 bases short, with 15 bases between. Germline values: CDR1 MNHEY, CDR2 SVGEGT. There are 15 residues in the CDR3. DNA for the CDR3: TGTGCCAGCAGTTTTACCGCAAGTGCAGCCTACGAGCAGTACGTC. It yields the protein CASSFTASAAYEQYV.

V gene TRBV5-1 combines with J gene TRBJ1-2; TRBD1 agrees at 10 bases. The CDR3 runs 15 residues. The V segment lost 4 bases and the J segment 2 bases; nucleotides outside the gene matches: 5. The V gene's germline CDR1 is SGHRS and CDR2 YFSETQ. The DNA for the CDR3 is TGCGCCAGCAGCCCGATGACAGGGGGCAACTATGGCTACACCTTC. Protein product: CASSPMTGGNYGYTF. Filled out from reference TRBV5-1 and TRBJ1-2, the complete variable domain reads KAGVTQTPRYLIKTRGQQVTLSCSPISGHRSVSWYQQTPGQGLQFLFEYFSETQRNKGNFPGRFSGRQFSNSRSEMNVSTLELGDSALYLCASSPMTGGNYGYTFGSGTRLTVV.

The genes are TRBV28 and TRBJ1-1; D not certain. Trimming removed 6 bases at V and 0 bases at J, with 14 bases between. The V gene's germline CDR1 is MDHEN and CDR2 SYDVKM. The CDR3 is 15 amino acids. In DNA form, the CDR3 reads TGTGCCAGCAGCCGATCCACACGGATGAACACTGAAGCTTTCTTT. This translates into CASSRSTRMNTEAFF.

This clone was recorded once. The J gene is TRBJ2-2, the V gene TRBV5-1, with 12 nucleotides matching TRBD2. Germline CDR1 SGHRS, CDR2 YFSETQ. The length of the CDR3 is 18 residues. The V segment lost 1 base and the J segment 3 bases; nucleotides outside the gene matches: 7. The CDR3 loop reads CASSLLPSGRVDTGELFF. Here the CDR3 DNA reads TGCGCCAGCAGCTTGCTCCCTAGCGGGAGGGTCGACACCGGGGAGCTGTTTTTT.

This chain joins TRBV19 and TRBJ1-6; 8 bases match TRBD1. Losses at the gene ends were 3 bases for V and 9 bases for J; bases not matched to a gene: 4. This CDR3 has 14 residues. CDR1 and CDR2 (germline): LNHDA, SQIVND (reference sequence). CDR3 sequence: CASSMGQGASPLHF. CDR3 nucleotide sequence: TGTGCCAGTAGTATGGGGCAGGGGGCTTCACCCCTCCACTTT.

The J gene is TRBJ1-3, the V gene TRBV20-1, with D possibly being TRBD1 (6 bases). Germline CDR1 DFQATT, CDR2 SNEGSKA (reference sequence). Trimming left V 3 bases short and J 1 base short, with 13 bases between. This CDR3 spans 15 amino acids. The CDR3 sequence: CSASPGQTSGNTIYF. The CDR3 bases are TGCAGTGCTAGTCCCGGACAGACTTCTGGAAACACCATATATTTT.

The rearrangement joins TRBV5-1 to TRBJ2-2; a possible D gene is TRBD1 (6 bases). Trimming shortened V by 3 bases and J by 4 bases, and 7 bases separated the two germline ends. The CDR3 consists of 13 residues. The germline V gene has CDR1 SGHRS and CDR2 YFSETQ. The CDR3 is CASSWDTTGELFF. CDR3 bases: TGCGCCAGCAGCTGGGACACCACCGGGGAGCTGTTTTTT.

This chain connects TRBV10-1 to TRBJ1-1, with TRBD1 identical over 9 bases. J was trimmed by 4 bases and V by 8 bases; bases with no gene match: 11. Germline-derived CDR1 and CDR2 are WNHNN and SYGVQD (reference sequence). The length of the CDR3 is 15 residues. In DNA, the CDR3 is TGCGCCAGCCGGGGAGACAGGGGGTATTGCACTGAAGCTTTCTTT. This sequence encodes CASRGDRGYCTEAFF.

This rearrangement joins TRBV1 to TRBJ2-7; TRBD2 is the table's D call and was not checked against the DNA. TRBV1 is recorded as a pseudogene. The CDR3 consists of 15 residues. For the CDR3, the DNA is TGCACCAGCAGCCAAGCCACTAGTAATATCGACGAGCAGTACTTC. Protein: CTSSQATSNIDEQYF.

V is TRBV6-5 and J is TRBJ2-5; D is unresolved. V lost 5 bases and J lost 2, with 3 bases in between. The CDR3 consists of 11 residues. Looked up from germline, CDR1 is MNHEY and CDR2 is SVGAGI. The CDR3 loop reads CASSRQETQYF. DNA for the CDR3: TGTGCCAGCAGTAGGCAAGAGACCCAGTACTTC.